The 27 T cell receptor beta chains in this list originate from one sample, sequenced in a study of OX40 agonist ivuxolimab in advanced cancers. Profiling relied on immunoSEQ multiplex PCR, and the TCRdb table lists in-frame clones only, not all of them. The sample yields 90,000 to 100,000 clones, approximately 86% seen once. The starting material was CD4+ or CD8+ T cells sorted from blood, obtained in a trial of the OX40 agonist ivuxolimab. The receptors stem from an adult with an advanced solid tumor such as melanoma, head and neck, liver or kidney cancer.

The V and J genes are TRBV27 and TRBJ2-7, with 8 nucleotides matching TRBD2. CDR1 and CDR2 from the germline V gene are MNHEY and SMNVEV (reference sequence). The trim removed 6 bases at V and 3 bases at J, leaving 7 bases unmatched. This CDR3 contains 14 residues. CDR3: CASRSGTRYYEQYF. CDR3 nucleotides: TGTGCCAGCAGGTCCGGGACTAGATACTACGAGCAGTACTTC.

The gene calls are TRBV21-1 and TRBJ1-1. TRBV21-1 is marked as a pseudogene. The CDR3 spans 12 residues. The CDR3 nucleotides read TGTGCCAGCAGCGGAATGAACACTGAAGCTTTCTTT. Amino acids: CASSGMNTEAFF.

This chain joins TRBV6-1 and TRBJ1-5; D is unresolved. Trimming cost V 1 base and J 9 bases, with 10 bases left between them. The germline V gene has CDR1 MNHNS and CDR2 SASEGT. The CDR3 length is 13 residues. This CDR3 is CASSEGSRRPQHF. The CDR3 DNA is TGTGCCAGCAGTGAAGGGAGCCGTCGGCCCCAGCATTTT.

The V gene is TRBV6-1, the J gene TRBJ2-7, with a tentative D call TRBD1 (6 bases). CDR3 length equals 14 residues. V gave up 1 base and J gave up 0 bases, with 7 bases separating them. Germline V gene lookup returns CDR1 MNHNS and CDR2 SASEGT. The CDR3 spells CASSEGTVSYEQYV. In DNA, the CDR3 is TGTGCCAGCAGTGAAGGGACAGTCTCCTACGAGCAGTACGTC.

This clone was counted many times. J is TRBJ2-7 and V is TRBV4-1, with 13 bases lining up with TRBD2. The CDR3 has 15 amino acids. Per germline, CDR1 MGHRA and CDR2 YSYEKL. The ends lost 1 base at V and 7 bases at J; junction bases unmatched: 4. CDR3 residues: CASSQGLAGGLEQYF. For the CDR3, the DNA is TGCGCCAGCAGCCAAGGACTAGCGGGAGGATTAGAGCAGTACTTC.

The chain joins TRBV11-3 to TRBJ2-1, with 7 nucleotides matching TRBD2. Per germline, CDR1 SGHNT and CDR2 YENEEA. CDR3 length: 18 residues. After removal of 4 bases from V and 5 bases from J, the junction contained 17 bases not matched to a gene. CDR3 sequence (DNA): TGTGCCAGCAGCTGGGGGGGGTTGGAGCGTAAGCGCCACAATGAGCAGTTCTTC. Translating gives CASSWGGLERKRHNEQFF.

The chain combines TRBV30 with TRBJ2-2; D call uncertain. The V end lost 0 bases, the J end lost 5 bases, and 10 bases lay between the germline ends. The V gene's germline CDR1 is GTSNPN and CDR2 SVGIG (reference sequence). The CDR3 has 14 amino acids. CDR3 sequence reads: CAWSVRPGTGELFF. The DNA for the CDR3 is TGTGCCTGGAGTGTCAGACCTGGAACCGGGGAGCTGTTTTTT.

The chain employs TRBV18 and TRBJ2-5, with D maybe TRBD2 (6 bases). CDR1 is KGHSH and CDR2 is LQKENI in the germline V gene. The CDR3 runs to 12 residues. V lost 2 bases, J lost 5 bases, and 6 bases lay in between. The CDR3 sequence: CASSPSGETQYF. The CDR3 nucleotides are TGTGCCAGCTCACCAAGCGGGGAGACCCAGTACTTC. The whole variable domain, filled in from reference TRBV18 and TRBJ2-5, reads NAGVMQNPRHLVRRRGQEARLRCSPMKGHSHVYWYRQLPEEGLKFMVYLQKENIIDESGMPKERFSAEFPKEGPSILRIQQVVRGDSAAYFCASSPSGETQYFGPGTRLLVL.

This chain connects TRBV5-1 to TRBJ1-1, with 8 bases fitting TRBD1. Losses at the gene ends were 4 bases for V and 4 bases for J; bases not matched to a gene: 9. This CDR3 comprises 15 residues. The V gene's germline CDR1 is SGHRS and CDR2 YFSETQ. The CDR3 nucleotides are TGCGCCAGCAGCCCCACGGACAGGGACTCCACTGAAGCTTTCTTT. Translation gives CASSPTDRDSTEAFF.

This chain links TRBV2 with TRBJ2-3; 7 bases fit TRBD2. CDR1 SNHLY and CDR2 FYNNEI come from the germline V gene. The V segment lost 10 bases and the J segment 0 bases; nucleotides outside the gene matches: 7. The CDR3 extends over 14 amino acids. CDR3 protein: CATEVAGSTDTQYF. CDR3 DNA: TGTGCCACCGAAGTAGCGGGCAGCACAGATACGCAGTATTTT. Supplemented by reference TRBV2 and TRBJ2-3, the full variable domain reads EPEVTQTPSHQVTQMGQEVILRCVPISNHLYFYWYRQILGQKVEFLVSFYNNEISEKSEIFDDQFSVERPDGSNFTLKIRSTKLEDSAMYFCATEVAGSTDTQYFGPGTRLTVL.

J is TRBJ2-3 and V is TRBV5-1; TRBD2 agrees at 11 bases. CDR1 is SGHRS, CDR2 YFSETQ, per germline. The trim removed 3 bases at V and 0 bases at J, leaving 6 bases unmatched. The CDR3 is 17 residues long. The DNA for the CDR3 is TGCGCCAGCAGCTCTGGGGGACTAGCGGCTAGCACAGATACGCAGTATTTT. It codes for CASSSGGLAASTDTQYF.

The chain joins TRBV11-3 to TRBJ2-2; D unclear. From germline, CDR1 is SGHNT and CDR2 YENEEA. The CDR3 runs 16 residues. V dropped 3 bases and J dropped 8 bases, with 19 bases sitting between them. The chain's CDR3 is CASSFSSPIGGGELFF. The CDR3, as DNA: TGTGCCAGCAGCTTTTCCTCCCCAATCGGTGGAGGGGAGCTGTTTTTT.

V usage is TRBV30 and J usage is TRBJ2-1; D uncertain. Germline CDR1 GTSNPN, CDR2 SVGIG (reference sequence). Trimming left V 0 bases short and J 7 bases short, with 1 base between. The CDR3 sequence is 10 residues long. CDR3 nucleotides: TGTGCCTGGAGTGTTAATGAGCAGTTCTTC. Encoded protein: CAWSVNEQFF.

V is TRBV10-1 and J is TRBJ2-7, with 7 bases matching TRBD2. The ends lost 8 bases at V and 8 bases at J; junction bases unmatched: 3. Germline assignment: CDR1 WNHNN and CDR2 SYGVQD (reference sequence). The CDR3 is made up of 10 amino acids. DNA for the CDR3: TGCGCCAGCGGGGGGGGTAAGCAGTACGTC. Amino acid sequence: CASGGGKQYV.

V is TRBV4-2 and J is TRBJ1-5, with D possibly being TRBD1 (6 bases). The CDR3 totals 15 residues. From germline, CDR1 is LGHNA and CDR2 YNFKEQ. The V and J ends lost 0 bases and 4 bases respectively, with 10 bases between them. The CDR3 spells CASSQDWQGNQPQHF. The CDR3 nucleotides are TGTGCCAGCAGCCAAGATTGGCAGGGGAATCAGCCCCAGCATTTT.

This rearrangement joins TRBV11-2 to TRBJ2-7; 8 nucleotides match TRBD1. CDR1 is SGHAT and CDR2 is FQNNGV in the germline V gene. V lost 0 bases and J lost 1; bases outside the gene matches: 5. This CDR3 is built from 16 residues. The CDR3 sequence: CASSLEGQVFSYEQYF. For the CDR3, the DNA is TGTGCCAGCAGCTTAGAGGGACAGGTTTTTTCCTACGAGCAGTACTTC.

The V and J genes are TRBV11-2 and TRBJ2-1, with 9 bases identical to TRBD2. The CDR3 length is 15 residues. The junction had 11 bases not matched to a gene; V was cut back by 5 bases and J by 9 bases. Germline-derived CDR1 and CDR2 are SGHAT and FQNNGV. As DNA, the CDR3 is TGTGCCAGCAGCCCGCTGCGGGAGGGCCTGCGTGAGCAGTTCTTC. Translated: CASSPLREGLREQFF. Complete variable domain (other parts from reference TRBV11-2 and TRBJ2-1): EAGVAQSPRYKIIEKRQSVAFWCNPISGHATLYWYQQILGQGPKLLIQFQNNGVVDDSQLPKDRFSAERLKGVDSTLKIQPAKLEDSAVYLCASSPLREGLREQFFGPGTRLTVL.

The genes are TRBV28 and TRBJ1-2; 8 bases align to TRBD1. Germline lookup yields CDR1 MDHEN and CDR2 SYDVKM. The CDR3 covers 17 residues. V shed 2 bases, J shed 6 bases, and the junction held 14 bases outside the gene matches. The CDR3 region is CASSLTGQGARGDGYTF. CDR3 coding DNA: TGTGCCAGCAGTTTAACGGGTCAGGGGGCGCGGGGAGATGGCTACACCTTC.

The chain recombines TRBV18 with TRBJ1-4; D gene ambiguous. Trimming pared 1 base from V and 8 bases from J, leaving 11 bases between. CDR3 length equals 14 residues. Germline V gene lookup returns CDR1 KGHSH and CDR2 LQKENI. CDR3 protein: CASSPRQLGEKLFF. CDR3 DNA: TGTGCCAGCTCACCACGGCAGTTGGGAGAAAAACTGTTTTTT.

This clone was recorded only once. The gene calls are TRBV28 and TRBJ1-4; possible D gene TRBD1, 5 bases. The V gene lost 8 bases and the J gene lost 5 bases, with 18 bases spanning the gap. The germline CDR1 and CDR2 sequences are MDHEN and SYDVKM. The CDR3 extends over 15 amino acids. CDR3 sequence: CASGLGGGDNEKLFF. The CDR3 DNA is TGTGCCAGCGGCCTAGGAGGAGGGGACAATGAAAAACTGTTTTTT.

V and J are TRBV7-3 and TRBJ2-1; TRBD2 agrees at 13 bases. V trimming: 5 bases; J trimming: 6 bases; junction bases outside the gene matches: 4. The CDR3 spans 15 residues. The germline V gene has CDR1 SGHTA and CDR2 FQGTGA. CDR3 DNA sequence: TGTGCCAGCAGCCTGGGACTAGCGGGATCCAATGAGCAGTTCTTC. Amino acid sequence: CASSLGLAGSNEQFF.

The count of this clone is one. The chain carries TRBV9 and TRBJ2-1; tentative D call: TRBD2 (6 bases). Trimming took 4 bases from V and 10 from J, leaving 15 bases between them. The germline CDR1 and CDR2 sequences are SGDLS and YYNGEE. The CDR3 is made up of 13 amino acids. CDR3 DNA: TGTGCCAGCAGCCGAGGGGACTCCCGCGAGCAGTTCTTC. Its translation is CASSRGDSREQFF.

The chain employs TRBV9 and TRBJ1-3; no definite D call. Trimming took 4 bases from V and 0 from J, leaving 11 bases between them. The CDR3 extends over 15 amino acids. Germline CDR1 SGDLS, CDR2 YYNGEE. CDR3 DNA sequence: TGTGCCAGCAGCATTGGGCAGAGCTCTGGAAACACCATATATTTT. Translating gives CASSIGQSSGNTIYF.

This chain joins TRBV19 and TRBJ1-4; D gene unclear. V lost 6 bases and J 3 bases, leaving 8 bases between the germline ends. CDR1 is LNHDA and CDR2 is SQIVND in the germline V gene (reference sequence). The CDR3 has 13 residues. The CDR3 bases are TGTGCCAGTAGCCGGTTCGCTAATGAAAAACTGTTTTTT. Translation: CASSRFANEKLFF.

The chain couples TRBV5-1 to TRBJ2-7, with 9 bases fitting TRBD1. CDR1 is SGHRS, CDR2 YFSETQ, per germline. Germline trimming cut 2 bases from V and 6 bases from J; bases unmatched to any gene: 9. The CDR3 has 15 amino acids. The CDR3 is CASSFVGTGNSEQYF. CDR3 DNA: TGCGCCAGCAGCTTCGTAGGGACAGGGAACTCCGAGCAGTACTTC.

The rearrangement uses TRBV30 and TRBJ1-5; tentatively, D is TRBD1 (6 bases). The CDR3 spans 14 residues. V was pared by 0 bases and J by 4 bases, with 10 bases between. Germline V lookup: CDR1 GTSNPN, CDR2 SVGIG (reference sequence). CDR3 protein: CAWSVGARNQPQHF. As DNA, the CDR3 is TGTGCCTGGAGTGTGGGGGCCCGAAATCAGCCCCAGCATTTT.

The chain carries TRBV7-9 and TRBJ1-4; possibly TRBD1 for D (6 bases). CDR3 length: 17 amino acids. In germline, CDR1 is SEHNR, CDR2 FQNEAQ (reference sequence). V lost 1 base to trimming and J lost 2 bases, with 14 bases between them. CDR3 sequence: CASSLGQDPGTNEKLFF. The CDR3 nucleotides are TGTGCCAGCAGCTTAGGACAGGATCCTGGGACTAATGAAAAACTGTTTTTT.